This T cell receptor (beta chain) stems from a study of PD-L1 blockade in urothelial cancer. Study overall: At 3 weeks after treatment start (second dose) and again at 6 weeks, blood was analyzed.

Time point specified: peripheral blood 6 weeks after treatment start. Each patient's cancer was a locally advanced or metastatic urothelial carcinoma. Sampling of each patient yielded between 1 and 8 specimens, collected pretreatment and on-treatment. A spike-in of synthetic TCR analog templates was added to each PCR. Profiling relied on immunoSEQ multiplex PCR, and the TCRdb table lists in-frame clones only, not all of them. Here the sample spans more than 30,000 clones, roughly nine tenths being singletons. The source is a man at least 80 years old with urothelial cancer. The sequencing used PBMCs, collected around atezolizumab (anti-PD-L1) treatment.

The CDR3 loop is CSVLRTGTGPTDTQYF. CDR3 in DNA: TGCAGCGTCCTACGAACCGGGACAGGACCCACAGATACGCAGTATTTT. The chain links TRBV29-1 to TRBJ2-3, with 8 bases that match TRBD1. Germline loops: CDR1 SQVTM, CDR2 ANQGSEA. The V gene end was trimmed by 6 bases and the J gene end by 2 bases; junction bases not matched to a gene: 13. The CDR3 loop spans 16 amino acids.